One sample yielded the 16 T cell receptor beta chains listed below, sequenced in a study of identical twins. TCRdb analysed the 5' RACE reads with MiXCR anew, one entry per CDR3 protein. The data contain some 1,600,000 distinct CDR3 sequences, 32% of them seen just once; the ten biggest clones take up around 0.25%. Sequences were obtained from cord blood. These receptors originate from a newborn girl in good health.

The J gene is TRBJ2-2, the V gene TRBV6-6; the D is unclear. Germline CDR1 is MNHNY and CDR2 is SVGAGI (reference sequence). The CDR3 is made up of 11 amino acids. V was cut by 8 bases and J by 5 bases, with 6 bases left in between. The CDR3 protein is CASLGTGELFF. CDR3 sequence (DNA): TGTGCCAGCTTAGGAACCGGGGAGCTGTTTTTT.

This clonotype was counted between two and nine times. CDR3 sequence: CASSRTGTVYGYTF. The CDR3 DNA follows: TGTGCCAGCAGCCGAACCGGGACAGTCTATGGCTACACCTTC. V gene TRBV7-2 combines with J gene TRBJ1-2; the match to TRBD1 covers 7 bases. Germline CDR1 is SGHTA and CDR2 is FQGNSA. The CDR3 totals 14 residues. V shed 5 bases and J 4 bases; nucleotides not matched to a gene: 7.

This clonotype has more than one count but fewer than ten. V usage is TRBV7-2 and J usage is TRBJ2-6, with 7 bases that match TRBD2. The junction had 16 bases not matched to a gene; V was cut back by 5 bases and J by 0 bases. Germline V gene sequence: CDR1 SGHTA, CDR2 FQGNSA. This CDR3 comprises 20 residues. The CDR3 nucleotides are TGTGCCAGCAGCAAGACTAGCCCAGCCTACTCAATCTCTGGGGCCAACGTCCTGACTTTC. This codes for CASSKTSPAYSISGANVLTF.

The J gene is TRBJ1-6, the V gene TRBV20-1; no clear D gene. V lost 8 bases, J lost 9 bases, and 14 bases lay in between. The CDR3 is 12 residues long. Germline loops: CDR1 DFQATT, CDR2 SNEGSKA (reference sequence). This chain's CDR3 is CSLGKAGSPLHF. The CDR3 DNA reads TGCAGTCTCGGAAAAGCCGGTTCACCCCTCCACTTT.

This chain links TRBV11-3 with TRBJ2-2, with no clear D. Per the germline V gene, CDR1 is SGHNT and CDR2 is YENEEA. V was cut by 2 bases and J by 3 bases, with 7 bases left in between. This CDR3 contains 14 residues. The CDR3 protein is CASSLLMYTGELFF. The CDR3 DNA reads as TGTGCCAGCAGCTTACTTATGTACACCGGGGAGCTGTTTTTT.

This sequence joins TRBV6-1 and TRBJ2-3, with TRBD2 identical over 11 bases. This CDR3 comprises 15 residues. Unmatched junction bases numbered 7, after V lost 6 bases and J lost 5 bases. CDR1 MNHNS and CDR2 SASEGT come from the germline V gene. CDR3 in DNA: TGTGCCAGCAGGACAGGTAGCGGGAGGGTAGATACGCAGTATTTT. This sequence encodes CASRTGSGRVDTQYF.

The chain couples TRBV3-1 to TRBJ1-2; unclear D gene. Trimming left V 0 bases short and J 4 bases short, with 12 bases between. The CDR3 spans 15 residues. CDR1 is LGHDT and CDR2 is YNNKEL in the germline V gene (reference sequence). In DNA, the CDR3 is TGTGCCAGCAGCCAAGAAATGCTGGGAGGCTATGGCTACACCTTC. Translated: CASSQEMLGGYGYTF.

This clonotype turned up a few times. The gene calls are TRBV20-1 and TRBJ2-5, with D perhaps assigned TRBD1 or TRBD2 (5 bases each). The J call is uncertain, as TRBJ2-7 better fits the DNA end. Germline lookup yields CDR1 DFQATT and CDR2 SNEGSKA (reference sequence). The CDR3 is 15 amino acids. The CDR3 reads CSAPELGGARHEQYF. The CDR3 nucleotides are TGCAGTGCCCCGGAACTTGGGGGAGCAAGACACGAGCAGTACTTC.

There are a few counts of this clonotype. The chain has TRBV20-1 and TRBJ2-4; D possibly matches TRBD1 or TRBD2 (6 bases each). Germline CDR1 and CDR2: DFQATT and SNEGSKA (reference sequence). The CDR3 is 16 amino acids. The CDR3 protein is CSETNRGRVAKNIQYF. The CDR3, as DNA: TGCAGCGAAACAAACCGGGGGCGGGTCGCCAAAAACATTCAGTACTTC.

A few counts support this clonotype. The chain is built from TRBV3-1 and TRBJ2-1; 10 bases align to TRBD2. Germline assignment: CDR1 LGHDT and CDR2 YNNKEL (reference sequence). CDR3 length: 19 amino acids. Unmatched junction bases numbered 8, after V lost 0 bases and J lost 0 bases. In DNA, the CDR3 is TGTGCCAGCAGCCAAGATCGGGCTAGCGGGAGTAGCTCCTACAATGAGCAGTTCTTC. Translating it yields CASSQDRASGSSSYNEQFF.

This clonotype showed up many times. V and J are TRBV29-1 and TRBJ2-1; D gene unclear. This CDR3 contains 11 residues. Per the germline V gene, CDR1 is SQVTM and CDR2 is ANQGSEA. Trimming took 4 bases from V and 4 from J, leaving 5 bases between them. The CDR3 nucleotides are TGCAGCGTTGGTTCGTACAATGAGCAGTTCTTC. Translating gives CSVGSYNEQFF.

The chain has TRBV5-1 and TRBJ2-5; 7 bases match TRBD2. V lost 4 bases to trimming and J lost 5 bases; unmatched junction nucleotides: 5. CDR1 is SGHRS, CDR2 YFSETQ, per germline. This CDR3 has 13 residues. The CDR3 here is CASSLGGFETQYF. CDR3 in DNA: TGCGCCAGCAGCCTGGGGGGGTTCGAGACCCAGTACTTC.

The CDR3 sequence: CATSERGAGANVLTF. The CDR3 region has the DNA TGTGCCACCAGTGAGCGGGGGGCTGGGGCCAACGTCCTGACTTTC. The V and J genes are TRBV24-1 and TRBJ2-6, with 8 bases lining up with TRBD2. Germline V CDR1 and CDR2: KGHDR, SFDVKD. This CDR3 is 15 amino acids long. V trimming: 4 bases; J trimming: 2 bases; junction bases outside the gene matches: 0.

A few counts support this clonotype. The rearrangement uses TRBV7-8 and TRBJ2-1, with 7 bases that match TRBD1. The CDR3 runs to 16 residues. The J segment lost 4 bases and the V segment lost 1 base, leaving 7 bases of the junction unmatched. CDR1 SGHVS and CDR2 FQNEAQ come from the germline V gene. Here the CDR3 DNA reads TGTGCCAGCAGCTTAGAAGAGGGGGCTCCTTACAATGAGCAGTTCTTC. The encoded protein is CASSLEEGAPYNEQFF.

The chain joins TRBV27 to TRBJ2-2; D is perhaps TRBD2 (6 bases). This CDR3 region has 15 residues. Germline V gives CDR1 MNHEY, CDR2 SMNVEV (reference sequence). The ends were cut back, 7 bases at V and 1 base at J, with 13 bases in the middle. CDR3 nucleotide sequence: TGTGCCAGCACCCCCGGGAGATGGAACACCGGGGAGCTGTTTTTT. Its translation is CASTPGRWNTGELFF.

The rearrangement uses TRBV5-1 and TRBJ1-4; weak D call: TRBD1 (5 bases). Germline V gene lookup returns CDR1 SGHRS and CDR2 YFSETQ. The CDR3 extends over 13 amino acids. Trimming cost V 6 bases and J 4 bases, with 10 bases left between them. CDR3 sequence (DNA): TGCGCCAGCATGGACACCCTTAATGAAAAACTGTTTTTT. It is translated as CASMDTLNEKLFF.